Presented here are 8 T cell receptor beta chains from one specimen sequenced in a study of blood T cell repertoires in COVID-19. Measured with immunoSEQ multiplex PCR; TCRdb has only the in-frame clones, and not every one. The sample yields fewer than 110,000 clones, approximately 86% seen once. The sample taken for sequencing was peripheral blood. These receptors came from a human donor in a cohort sampled during active COVID-19.

This clone was recorded a few times. CDR3 sequence (DNA): TGTGCCAGCAGCCTCCGGACAGGGAAGAACACTGAAGCTTTCTTT. Protein product: CASSLRTGKNTEAFF. The rearrangement links TRBV28 to TRBJ1-1, with 8 bases identical to TRBD1. The CDR3 covers 15 residues. The V and J ends lost 6 bases and 1 base, in that order; junction bases with no gene match: 7. Germline values: CDR1 MDHEN, CDR2 SYDVKM.

This rearrangement joins TRBV5-1 to TRBJ1-3, with no clear D. Looked up from germline, CDR1 is SGHRS and CDR2 is YFSETQ. Trimming took 0 bases from V and 4 from J, leaving 5 bases between them. The CDR3 has 13 residues. The chain's CDR3 is CASSLGQGNTIYF. The CDR3 bases are TGCGCCAGCAGCTTGGGGCAGGGAAACACCATATATTTT.

The rearrangement uses TRBV28 and TRBJ2-1, with TRBD2 matching 13 bases. Losses at the gene ends were 5 bases for V and 6 bases for J; bases not matched to a gene: 10. Germline CDR1 is MDHEN and CDR2 is SYDVKM. The CDR3 has 17 amino acids. CDR3 bases: TGTGCCAGCAGTCCCCCGGGACTAGCGGGACGTGGCAATGAGCAGTTCTTC. Translated, it gives CASSPPGLAGRGNEQFF.

The V gene is TRBV4-1, the J gene TRBJ2-3; 10 bases are a match to TRBD2. The V gene's germline CDR1 is MGHRA and CDR2 YSYEKL. This CDR3 comprises 18 residues. V lost 3 bases, J lost 1 base, and 10 bases stayed unmatched. CDR3 DNA sequence: TGCGCCAGCAGCCAGGCTATAGCGGGAGGCCTCCGCACAGATACGCAGTATTTT. Amino acid sequence: CASSQAIAGGLRTDTQYF.

This clone has a handful of counts. V gene TRBV4-1 combines with J gene TRBJ1-5, with D tentatively TRBD1 (5 bases). Germline values: CDR1 MGHRA, CDR2 YSYEKL. The germline V and J ends were trimmed by 1 base and 3 bases, with 10 bases remaining between them. The CDR3 contains 15 residues. The CDR3 reads CASSQGRGNNQPQHF. In DNA, the CDR3 is TGCGCCAGCAGCCAAGGGCGGGGGAACAATCAGCCCCAGCATTTT.

V usage is TRBV30 and J usage is TRBJ1-5; D is ambiguous. Between the trimmed V and J ends, which lost 5 bases and 2 bases, there was a span of 7 bases. Germline V gene sequence: CDR1 GTSNPN, CDR2 SVGIG (reference sequence). CDR3 length: 12 residues. The CDR3 region has the DNA TGTGCCTGGGAGCGAGGCAATCAGCCCCAGCATTTT. Translating gives CAWERGNQPQHF.

The CDR3 bases are TGTGCCAGCAGCTCGACAGGGGGAGATGGATCACCCCTCCACTTT. This sequence encodes CASSSTGGDGSPLHF. This chain joins TRBV3-1 (or the pseudogene TRBV3-2) and TRBJ1-6; 9 bases are shared with TRBD1. The V and J ends lost 5 bases and 10 bases, in that order; junction bases with no gene match: 9. Per the germline V gene, CDR1 is LGHDT and CDR2 is YNNKEL (reference sequence). CDR3 length equals 15 residues.

The rearrangement joins TRBV7-3 to TRBJ2-1, with 9 bases matching TRBD2. CDR3 length: 15 residues. In germline, CDR1 is SGHTA, CDR2 FQGTGA. After removal of 5 bases from V and 7 bases from J, the junction contained 9 bases not matched to a gene. CDR3 nucleotides: TGTGCCAGCAGCCCCGGGCGCGGGGGGGGGAATGAGCAGTTCTTC. It specifies CASSPGRGGGNEQFF.